The T cell receptor beta chain described here comes from a study of CD8 T cells in ankylosing spondylitis. V shed 3 bases and J shed 1 base, with 8 bases lying between them. The CDR3 sequence is 14 residues long. Findings and limits, study-wide: Blood of patients with ankylosing spondylitis appeared to be characterized by a TCR beta motif of several highly homologous variants. Earlier reports found some motif variants in synovial fluid and blood in reactive arthritis.

This clonotype appeared many times. Its antigen is not known. Quantitative barcoded 5'-RACE was used to prepare TCR beta libraries. In TCRdb, the 5' RACE reads were re-called with MiXCR into one record per CDR3 protein. The top ten hold around 6.8% of the sample, which has fewer than 650,000 distinct CDR3 sequences, 10% to 15% seen once. The TCR sequence derives from a male donor with ankylosing spondylitis. The sequenced material came from blood, either unsorted or a sorted T cell fraction (not recorded which). V is TRBV12-3 or TRBV12-4 and J is TRBJ2-3; D is unclear. Here the CDR3 reads CASSLSLRTDTQYF. DNA of the CDR3: TGTGCCAGCAGTTTGTCGCTCCGCACAGATACGCAGTATTTT.